What follows describes a single TCR beta chain. Priming of first-strand cDNA relied on TRAV- and TRBV-specific primers (covering alpha and beta chains). For amplifying TCRs, the PCR ran for about 20 cycles with Phusion, which was used together with a constant-region primer and the adapter on the V primers. TCRdb fed the reads into MiXCR, producing one record per CDR3 protein. The sample carries nearly 60,000 distinct CDR3 sequences, around 23% recorded once. These data are taken from a study of low-dose radiotherapy and immunotherapy resistance in tumors. This sample's time point: after trial treatment. As to treatment: LDRT plus nivolumab, ipilimumab, low-dose cyclophosphamide and aspirin (RACIN trial). This CDR3 has 13 residues. Trimming left V 5 bases short and J 0 bases short, with 8 bases between. CDR1 and CDR2 from the germline V gene are PRHDT and FYEKMQ (reference sequence).

The V and J genes are TRBV13 and TRBJ2-7; the D is unclear. Material: PBMCs, obtained after low-dose radiotherapy plus immunotherapy. This sequence originates from a male donor with prostate cancer. The DNA for the CDR3 is TGTGCCAGCAGCCCAACAAGCTCCTACGAGCAGTACTTC. It encodes CASSPTSSYEQYF.